Shown below are 11 T cell receptor beta chains from a single sample sequenced in a study of blood T cell repertoires in COVID-19. This table comes from immunoSEQ multiplex PCR, and its TCRdb copy is limited to in-frame clones, with some not included. The sample lists under 200,000 clones, around 83% occurring once. The sample consisted of PBMCs or T cells enriched from blood (not recorded which). These receptors came from a woman in her 50s in a cohort exposed to, infected with or recovered from COVID-19 (not recorded which).

The chain recombines TRBV7-2 with TRBJ1-2; 10 bases align to TRBD1. Germline CDR1 SGHTA, CDR2 FQGNSA. CDR3 length: 18 residues. Trimming took 1 base from V and 7 from J; bases not matched to a gene: 15. CDR3 DNA: TGTGCCAGCAGCTTAGGAGGGGGACGGGACAGGGGAGAATTTGGCTACACCTTC. As protein: CASSLGGGRDRGEFGYTF.

The chain recombines TRBV9 with TRBJ2-7; tentative D call: TRBD2 (6 bases). Trimming cost V 0 bases and J 4 bases, with 17 bases left between them. The CDR3 is 16 residues long. Germline V gene lookup returns CDR1 SGDLS and CDR2 YYNGEE. CDR3 amino acids: CASSVGEGTLPYEQYF. The CDR3 bases are TGTGCCAGCAGCGTAGGAGAAGGGACTCTCCCTTACGAGCAGTACTTC.

J is TRBJ2-7 and V is TRBV27, with D perhaps TRBD1 (6 bases). This CDR3 spans 15 amino acids. The germline V gene has CDR1 MNHEY and CDR2 SMNVEV (reference sequence). The V end lost 7 bases, the J end lost 5 bases, and 21 bases lay between the germline ends. DNA for the CDR3: TGTGCCAGCATGCAAAGGGACAACACTGCCCACGAGCAGTACTTC. Protein product: CASMQRDNTAHEQYF.

This rearrangement joins TRBV28 to TRBJ1-3; no clear D. V was shortened by 3 bases and J by 8 bases, with 5 bases between the two germline ends. Germline CDR1 MDHEN, CDR2 SYDVKM. This CDR3 contains 11 residues. The CDR3 region has the DNA TGTGCCAGCAGTTTTCGTTACACCATATATTTT. Translation: CASSFRYTIYF.

The CDR3, as DNA: TGTGCCAGCAGTTACTCAGCGGGGCTGAACACTGAAGCTTTCTTT. This codes for CASSYSAGLNTEAFF. The rearrangement uses TRBV6-5 and TRBJ1-1, with D possibly matching TRBD1 (5 bases). Trimming left V 0 bases short and J 0 bases short, with 8 bases between. Germline V CDR1 and CDR2: MNHEY, SVGAGI. The CDR3 consists of 15 residues.

The chain combines TRBV11-2 with TRBJ2-3; TRBD2 is a possible D gene (7 bases). V lost 5 bases and J 5 bases, leaving 20 bases between the germline ends. The CDR3 sequence is 16 residues long. Germline V CDR1 and CDR2: SGHAT, FQNNGV. The CDR3 region has the DNA TGTGCCAGCAGCAGAGTGAGGGGGGGTTTACTAGATACGCAGTATTTT. Its translation is CASSRVRGGLLDTQYF.

This clone was detected only once. The rearrangement joins TRBV19 to TRBJ1-6; D is possibly TRBD1 (6 bases). Germline V gives CDR1 LNHDA, CDR2 SQIVND (reference sequence). Trimming pared 5 bases from V and 0 bases from J, leaving 14 bases between. The CDR3 is 17 amino acids. The CDR3 reads CASSRDKASSYNSPLHF. The CDR3, as DNA: TGTGCCAGTAGTCGGGACAAGGCGAGCTCCTATAATTCACCCCTCCACTTT.

The chain combines TRBV5-6 with TRBJ1-1, with D perhaps matching TRBD1 (5 bases). The V and J ends lost 4 bases and 10 bases respectively, with 23 bases between them. Germline values: CDR1 SGHDT, CDR2 YYEEEE. This CDR3 is built from 15 residues. The CDR3 region is CASSVWDLGRLGAFF. Here the CDR3 DNA reads TGTGCCAGCAGCGTTTGGGATTTGGGGCGTCTTGGAGCTTTCTTT. Looking up the rest from reference TRBV5-6 and TRBJ1-1 gives the full variable domain: DAGVTQSPTHLIKTRGQQVTLRCSPKSGHDTVSWYQQALGQGPQFIFQYYEEEERQRGNFPDRFSGHQFPNYSSELNVNALLLGDSALYLCASSVWDLGRLGAFFGQGTRLTVV.

This chain joins TRBV15 and TRBJ1-1; maybe TRBD1 (6 bases). V was cut by 1 base and J by 1 base, with 19 bases left in between. Germline V gene data show CDR1 as LNHNV and CDR2 as YYDKDF (reference sequence). CDR3 length equals 18 residues. CDR3 in amino acids: CATSRGLLRDTENTEAFF. Here the CDR3 DNA reads TGTGCCACCAGCAGAGGGTTACTCCGGGACACCGAGAACACTGAAGCTTTCTTT.

The chain's CDR3 is CSVDRGGTEAFF. CDR3 nucleotides: TGCAGCGTTGATAGGGGAGGCACTGAAGCTTTCTTT. The chain joins TRBV29-1 to TRBJ1-1; D is possibly TRBD1 (5 bases). From germline, CDR1 is SQVTM and CDR2 ANQGSEA. Between the trimmed V and J ends, which lost 3 bases and 4 bases, there was a span of 9 bases. This CDR3 spans 12 amino acids.

This clone came up once. The CDR3, as DNA: TGCAGCGCCGGGACAGGGTTGGACTATGGCTACACCTTC. Its protein is CSAGTGLDYGYTF. This chain connects TRBV29-1 to TRBJ1-2; 9 bases map to TRBD1. The length of the CDR3 is 13 residues. Germline values: CDR1 SQVTM, CDR2 ANQGSEA. Trimming cost V 7 bases and J 3 bases; bases outside gene matches: 6.